This T cell receptor beta chain came from a study of T-cell reconstitution after alpha-beta-depleted transplantation in children. Worth noting for this clonotype: The antigen is not known.

Using unique molecular identifiers, the investigators prepared the TCRbeta library. TCRdb used MiXCR to reprocess the PCR reads, holding one entry per CDR3 protein. The sample carries about a million distinct CDR3 sequences, about 31% recorded once. Findings and caveats of the study: When one year had passed after transplant, most T-cell counts and diversity came from newly produced T cells. As was reported, about two months after transplant, alpha-beta T cells came from several hundred expanded graft clones. The high TCRbeta diversity at day 60 in some patients came from surviving recipient T cells and thymic progenitors.

Material: PBMCs, mostly from graft donor cells, obtained 360 days after TCRalphabeta/CD19-depleted stem cell transplant. The sequence came from a boy in the first two years of life who had a stem cell transplant for SCID, so the T cells may come from the graft donor.

CDR3 in amino acids: CSARRGTGELFF. The CDR3, as DNA: TGCAGTGCTAGAAGGGGCACCGGGGAGCTGTTTTTT. V is TRBV20-1 and J is TRBJ2-2, with D possibly being TRBD1 (5 bases). The V end lost 2 bases, the J end lost 4 bases, and 5 bases lay between the germline ends. CDR1 DFQATT and CDR2 SNEGSKA come from the germline V gene (reference sequence). The CDR3 spans 12 residues.